This paragraph reports one TCR beta chain. The data stem from a study of blood T cell repertoires in COVID-19. Overall study: From T cells, B-cell-depleted T cells, or PBMCs came the material, which was cDNA or gDNA.

V shed 7 bases and J shed 8 bases, with 14 bases lying between them. CDR3 length: 13 residues. Germline CDR1 LNHDA, CDR2 SQIVND (reference sequence). Original processing notes: Reference gene primer amplification yielded estimated nucleated cell counts. Measured with immunoSEQ multiplex PCR; TCRdb has only the in-frame clones, and not every one. The DNA gave D and trimming, while V, J and clone size come from that table. The table records about 160,000 clones, about 77% of them present only once. Sequencing was done on a sample of peripheral blood. V gene TRBV19 combines with J gene TRBJ1-4; perhaps TRBD1 as D (5 bases). This receptor was identified in a woman older than 75 with acute or convalescent COVID-19. As DNA, the CDR3 is TGTGCCAGTACGGGGGGAGTTGGGGAAAAACTGTTTTTT. Residues: CASTGGVGEKLFF.